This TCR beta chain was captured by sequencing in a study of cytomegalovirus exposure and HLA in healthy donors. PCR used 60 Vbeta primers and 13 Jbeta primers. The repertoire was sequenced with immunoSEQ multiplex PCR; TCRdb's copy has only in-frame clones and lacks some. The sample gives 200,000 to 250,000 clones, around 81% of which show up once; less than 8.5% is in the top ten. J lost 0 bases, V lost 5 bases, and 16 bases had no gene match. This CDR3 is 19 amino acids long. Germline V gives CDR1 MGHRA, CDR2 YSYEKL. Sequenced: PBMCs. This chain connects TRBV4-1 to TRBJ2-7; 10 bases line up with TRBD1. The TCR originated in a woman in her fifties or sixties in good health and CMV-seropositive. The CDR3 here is CASSLRDRGSAEPSYEQYF. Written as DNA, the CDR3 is TGCGCCAGCAGCTTGAGGGACAGGGGTTCAGCGGAGCCCTCCTACGAGCAGTACTTC.